Here is one T cell receptor (beta chain) with its context. Its matching antigen is unknown. The CDR3 consists of 14 residues. The germline gives CDR1 SGHAT, CDR2 FQNNGV. V was pared by 5 bases and J by 0 bases, with 11 bases between. Peripheral blood samples of 9 to 10 milliliters were drawn from each donor. The data were taken from a study of blood T cells in healthy people across ages. Regarding the study as a whole: Significant beta diversity loss was already apparent by age around 40, declining roughly linearly.

For the second PCR, which ran for about 6 to 11 cycles, a sample-barcoded 5' primer and a J-beta primer mix were used. TCRdb analysed the 5' RACE reads with MiXCR anew, one entry per CDR3 protein. The table shows about 970,000 distinct CDR3 sequences, with roughly 51% occurring only once. The receptor was isolated from a woman aged 60-75 years in good health. Sequenced: blood. J is TRBJ2-7 and V is TRBV11-2; D remains ambiguous. CDR3 bases: TGTGCCAGCAGCCCCGAGGTCAACTCCTACGAGCAGTACTTC. This codes for CASSPEVNSYEQYF. The full variable domain, its missing parts supplied by reference TRBV11-2 and TRBJ2-7, is EAGVAQSPRYKIIEKRQSVAFWCNPISGHATLYWYQQILGQGPKLLIQFQNNGVVDDSQLPKDRFSAERLKGVDSTLKIQPAKLEDSAVYLCASSPEVNSYEQYFGPGTRLTVT.